The 26 T cell receptor beta chains presented below share a single source sample, sequenced in a study of technical replicates of blood from a handful of donors. Measured with immunoSEQ multiplex PCR; TCRdb has only the in-frame clones, and not every one. Among 60,000 to 65,000 clones listed, approximately 86% were seen once. Source material: PBMCs. All receptors derive from a human donor in good health. Some clones in this sample may be carry-over from other donors' samples.

The V gene is TRBV4-1, the J gene TRBJ1-5; D may be TRBD1 (5 bases). This CDR3 has 14 residues. CDR1 is MGHRA, CDR2 YSYEKL, per germline. With 1 base removed from V and 9 bases from J, the gap between germline ends came to 13 bases. CDR3 nucleotide sequence: TGCGCCAGCAGCCAAGTCGGGGGGGTTGGGCCCCAGCATTTT. Translated: CASSQVGGVGPQHF.

The chain couples TRBV28 to TRBJ1-2; the match to TRBD1 covers 7 bases. Germline V gene lookup returns CDR1 MDHEN and CDR2 SYDVKM. The trim removed 6 bases at V and 4 bases at J, leaving 8 bases unmatched. The CDR3 extends over 14 amino acids. The CDR3: CASSLRDRFYGYTF. The DNA for the CDR3 is TGTGCCAGCAGCCTACGGGACAGATTCTATGGCTACACCTTC.

The CDR3 DNA sequence: TGTGCCAGCAGCTTTGTGCTCCTAGCGGGAGGCCCCAGCCAAGAGACCCAGTACTTC. It codes for CASSFVLLAGGPSQETQYF. The V gene is TRBV12-1, the J gene TRBJ2-5; the table's D call of TRBD2 was not tested on the DNA. TRBV12-1 is a documented pseudogene. There are 19 residues in the CDR3.

V and J are TRBV21-1 and TRBJ1-3; TRBD1 is the table's D call, not checked against the DNA. TRBV21-1 is a listed pseudogene. The CDR3 sequence is 16 residues long. The CDR3 DNA sequence: TGTGCCAGCAGCCATCTGGACAGGGTCTCTGGAAACACCATATATTTT. It yields the protein CASSHLDRVSGNTIYF.

The V and J genes are TRBV6-1 and TRBJ1-5, with 7 bases fitting TRBD1. Germline lookup yields CDR1 MNHNS and CDR2 SASEGT. The CDR3 is made up of 12 amino acids. V lost 6 bases, J lost 5 bases, and 1 base stayed unmatched. CDR3 residues: CASSQGDQPQHF. The CDR3 region has the DNA TGTGCCAGCAGCCAGGGGGATCAGCCCCAGCATTTT.

The V gene is TRBV5-8, the J gene TRBJ2-7, with TRBD1 as a possible D gene (5 bases). There are 13 residues in the CDR3. V was trimmed by 6 bases and J by 2 bases, leaving 12 bases between them. CDR1 is SGHTS, CDR2 YDEGEE, per germline. CDR3 sequence: CASIETDTYEQYF. CDR3 sequence (DNA): TGTGCCAGCATCGAGACAGATACCTACGAGCAGTACTTC.

V and J are TRBV5-4 and TRBJ2-1; D gene uncertain. Germline lookup yields CDR1 SGHNT and CDR2 YYREEE (reference sequence). The CDR3 covers 16 residues. Trimming cost V 3 bases and J 0 bases, with 13 bases left between them. Written as DNA, the CDR3 is TGTGCCAGCAGCTCCCCAATGATGAGCTCCTACAATGAGCAGTTCTTC. Translating it yields CASSSPMMSSYNEQFF. Together with reference TRBV5-4 and TRBJ2-1, the CDR3 gives the full variable domain: ETGVTQSPTHLIKTRGQQVTLRCSSQSGHNTVSWYQQALGQGPQFIFQYYREEENGRGNFPPRFSGLQFPNYSSELNVNALELDDSALYLCASSSPMMSSYNEQFFGPGTRLTVL.

The CDR3 DNA sequence: TGTGCCAGCAGCTTATTTGGGACTAGCACAGATACGCAGTATTTT. Translation gives CASSLFGTSTDTQYF. V gene TRBV7-2 combines with J gene TRBJ2-3; a weak D match, TRBD2 (6 bases). V shed 2 bases and J shed 0 bases, with 9 bases lying between them. Per the germline V gene, CDR1 is SGHTA and CDR2 is FQGNSA. CDR3 size: 15 residues.

Details on this clone: Other DNA variants within this sample encode the same CDR3. The chain recombines TRBV15 with TRBJ1-4, with D perhaps TRBD1 (5 bases). The V end lost 0 bases, the J end lost 3 bases, and 8 bases lay between the germline ends. The CDR3 has 15 residues. CDR1 and CDR2 from the germline V gene are LNHNV and YYDKDF (reference sequence). CDR3 residues: CATSRDQGANEKLFF. The CDR3 DNA reads TGTGCCACCAGCAGAGATCAGGGCGCTAATGAAAAACTGTTTTTT.

The chain recombines TRBV7-7 with TRBJ2-7; TRBD1 matches at 8 bases. V gave up 3 bases and J gave up 9 bases; unmatched junction bases: 7. The CDR3 length is 13 residues. The germline V gene has CDR1 SSHAT and CDR2 FNYEAQ (reference sequence). CDR3 region: CASSLTQGAGQYF. CDR3 bases: TGTGCCAGCAGCTTGACTCAGGGGGCAGGGCAGTACTTC. The whole variable domain, remainder taken from reference TRBV7-7 and TRBJ2-7, is GAGVSQSPRYKVTKRGQDVTLRCDPISSHATLYWYQQALGQGPEFLTYFNYEAQPDKSGLPSDRFSAERPEGSISTLTIQRTEQRDSAMYRCASSLTQGAGQYFGPGTRLTVT.

This chain links TRBV30 with TRBJ1-2; D remains unclear. Germline loops: CDR1 GTSNPN, CDR2 SVGIG (reference sequence). The length of the CDR3 is 12 residues. V was pared by 2 bases and J by 1 base, with 5 bases between. The CDR3 nucleotides are TGTGCCTGGAGTCAGGATAACTATGGCTACACCTTC. Protein product: CAWSQDNYGYTF.

The rearrangement links TRBV19 to TRBJ1-5; 10 bases fit TRBD1. Germline CDR1 reads LNHDA; CDR2 reads SQIVND (reference sequence). The J segment lost 3 bases and the V segment lost 7 bases, leaving 15 bases of the junction unmatched. CDR3 length equals 18 residues. CDR3 sequence reads: CASTPSGGTGAINQPQHF. CDR3 DNA: TGTGCCAGTACCCCAAGCGGTGGGACAGGGGCGATCAATCAGCCCCAGCATTTT. Full variable domain (remainder filled in from reference TRBV19 and TRBJ1-5): DGGITQSPKYLFRKEGQNVTLSCEQNLNHDAMYWYRQDPGQGLRLIYYSQIVNDFQKGDIAEGYSVSREKKESFPLTVTSAQKNPTAFYLCASTPSGGTGAINQPQHFGDGTRLSIL.

The chain employs TRBV27 and TRBJ2-1; D gene ambiguous. The CDR3 spans 10 residues. V lost 9 bases to trimming and J lost 5 bases, with 5 bases between them. Germline-derived CDR1 and CDR2 are MNHEY and SMNVEV (reference sequence). The CDR3 loop is CASGHNEQFF. The CDR3 coding sequence is TGTGCCAGTGGCCACAATGAGCAGTTCTTC.

This clone has only a few counts. The chain employs TRBV5-1 and TRBJ1-4; D perhaps matches TRBD1 (5 bases). Germline V lookup: CDR1 SGHRS, CDR2 YFSETQ. The CDR3 is 13 residues long. Trimming stripped 5 bases from V and 8 bases from J, with 13 bases between. This CDR3 reads CASSSQGSEKLFF. The CDR3 nucleotides are TGCGCCAGCAGTAGTCAGGGTTCCGAAAAACTGTTTTTT.

The rearrangement links TRBV11-2 to TRBJ1-2, with 7 bases identical to TRBD1. CDR3 length: 14 amino acids. CDR1 SGHAT and CDR2 FQNNGV come from the germline V gene. Trimming at V came to 4 bases and at J to 4 bases, leaving 6 bases not matched to a gene. The CDR3 coding sequence is TGTGCCAGCAGCTCGATACAGGGGATCTATGGCTACACCTTC. Translating gives CASSSIQGIYGYTF.

The genes are TRBV6-5 and TRBJ1-1; D unclear. V was cut by 1 base and J by 13 bases, with 16 bases left in between. The CDR3 is made up of 13 amino acids. Germline loops: CDR1 MNHEY, CDR2 SVGAGI. The CDR3 loop reads CASSYYGRYDVFF. For the CDR3, the DNA is TGTGCCAGCAGTTACTATGGGCGCTATGACGTTTTCTTT.

The chain combines TRBV7-2 with TRBJ1-4; no definite D call. Per the germline V gene, CDR1 is SGHTA and CDR2 is FQGNSA. The CDR3 totals 13 residues. The V end was cut by 5 bases, the J end by 6 bases, with 10 bases between. The CDR3 loop is CASSNRVYEKLFF. In DNA form, the CDR3 reads TGTGCCAGCAGCAACCGGGTTTATGAAAAACTGTTTTTT.

This sequence joins TRBV18 and TRBJ1-2; the D gene is possibly TRBD1 (6 bases). Germline CDR1 is KGHSH and CDR2 is LQKENI. The CDR3 is 12 residues long. The V end lost 2 bases, the J end lost 6 bases, and 7 bases lay between the germline ends. Here the CDR3 DNA reads TGTGCCAGCTCACCAGGGGGCGATGGCTACACCTTC. It translates to CASSPGGDGYTF.

The CDR3 region has the DNA TGTGCCTGGACAGAACTGAGCGACGAGCAGTACTTC. This gives the protein CAWTELSDEQYF. This chain connects TRBV30 to TRBJ2-7, with D unclear. V was shortened by 4 bases and J by 5 bases, with 12 bases between the two germline ends. The CDR3 loop spans 12 amino acids. Germline V gene data show CDR1 as GTSNPN and CDR2 as SVGIG (reference sequence).

The chain couples TRBV4-3 to TRBJ2-1, with 8 bases that match TRBD2. V trimming: 0 bases; J trimming: 4 bases; junction bases outside the gene matches: 11. The germline gives CDR1 LGHNA, CDR2 YSLEER. CDR3 length: 18 amino acids. This CDR3 reads CASSQDVGRTSPYNEQFF. The CDR3 coding sequence is TGCGCCAGCAGCCAAGACGTAGGGAGGACTAGCCCTTACAATGAGCAGTTCTTC.

The V and J genes are TRBV4-2 and TRBJ2-3, with 9 bases that match TRBD2. V lost 0 bases to trimming and J lost 4 bases; unmatched junction nucleotides: 8. The germline gives CDR1 LGHNA, CDR2 YNFKEQ. The CDR3 extends over 17 amino acids. CDR3: CASSQDAGGGAADTQYF. CDR3 in DNA: TGTGCCAGCAGCCAAGACGCTGGCGGGGGGGCCGCAGATACGCAGTATTTT.

This clone was recorded at least ten times. The V gene is TRBV13, the J gene TRBJ2-5; 10 positions match TRBD1. V trimming: 4 bases; J trimming: 4 bases; junction bases outside the gene matches: 6. CDR3 size: 15 residues. Germline CDR1 reads PRHDT; CDR2 reads FYEKMQ (reference sequence). The CDR3 here is CASSSPWTGGETQYF. The CDR3 bases are TGTGCCAGCAGCTCTCCCTGGACAGGGGGAGAGACCCAGTACTTC.

This sequence joins TRBV30 and TRBJ1-5; 7 bases line up with TRBD1. CDR1 is GTSNPN, CDR2 SVGIG, per germline (reference sequence). This CDR3 contains 12 residues. V trimming: 5 bases; J trimming: 2 bases; junction bases outside the gene matches: 0. As DNA, the CDR3 is TGTGCCTGGGGACAGGGCAATCAGCCCCAGCATTTT. The encoded protein is CAWGQGNQPQHF.

J is TRBJ2-3 and V is TRBV6-1; D uncertain. CDR1 and CDR2 (germline): MNHNS, SASEGT. Trimming removed 10 bases from V and 0 bases from J, with 14 bases in between. This CDR3 spans 14 amino acids. CDR3: CATALLASTDTQYF. The CDR3 region has the DNA TGTGCCACCGCTCTTCTGGCTAGCACAGATACGCAGTATTTT.

This clone showed up just once. The gene calls are TRBV2 and TRBJ1-1, with 10 bases identical to TRBD1. The germline gives CDR1 SNHLY, CDR2 FYNNEI. The CDR3 length is 16 residues. The junction had 11 bases not matched to a gene; V was cut back by 6 bases and J by 4 bases. In DNA form, the CDR3 reads TGTGCCAGCAGGAGAATGGAGGGACAGGGGAGCACTGAAGCTTTCTTT. Protein sequence: CASRRMEGQGSTEAFF.

The chain uses TRBV7-9 and TRBJ1-4; perhaps TRBD1 as D (5 bases). The CDR3 contains 13 residues. Trimming stripped 7 bases from V and 4 bases from J, with 10 bases between. CDR1 is SEHNR and CDR2 is FQNEAQ in the germline V gene (reference sequence). CDR3 amino acids: CASTRGSNEKLFF. DNA for the CDR3: TGTGCCAGCACCCGGGGGAGTAATGAAAAACTGTTTTTT.